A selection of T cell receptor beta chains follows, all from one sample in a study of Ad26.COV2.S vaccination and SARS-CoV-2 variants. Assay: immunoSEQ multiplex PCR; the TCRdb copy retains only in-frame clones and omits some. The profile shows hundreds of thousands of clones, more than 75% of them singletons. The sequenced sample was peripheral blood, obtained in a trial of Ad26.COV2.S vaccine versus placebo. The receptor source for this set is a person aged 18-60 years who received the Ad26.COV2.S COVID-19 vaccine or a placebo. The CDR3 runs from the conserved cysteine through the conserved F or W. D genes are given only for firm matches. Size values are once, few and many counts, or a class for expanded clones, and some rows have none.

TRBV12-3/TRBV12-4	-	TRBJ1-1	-	TGTGCCAGCAGTCCGATATTGAACACTGAAGCTTTCTTT	CASSPILNTEAFF
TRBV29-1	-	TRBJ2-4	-	TGCAGCGTTGAAGTCGCATCCAAAAACATTCAGTACTTC	CSVEVASKNIQYF
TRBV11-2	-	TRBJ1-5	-	TGTGCCAGCAGCCAGGGGACGAAAAGCAATCAGCCCCAGCATTTT	CASSQGTKSNQPQHF
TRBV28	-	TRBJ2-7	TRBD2	TGTGCCAGCAGTTTCATTGGGACTAGCGGGATGTCGTACGAGCAGTACTTC	CASSFIGTSGMSYEQYF
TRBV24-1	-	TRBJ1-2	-	TGTGCCACCAGTCCGGGTACCAGGCGGGGAGGCTACACCTTC	CATSPGTRRGGYTF
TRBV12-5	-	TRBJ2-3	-	TGTGCTAGTGGTTTGGTGGCTACAGATACGCAGTATTTT	CASGLVATDTQYF
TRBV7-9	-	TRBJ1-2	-	TGTGCCAGCCGAGTATCGGGGGGCGAGTATGGCTACACCTTC	CASRVSGGEYGYTF
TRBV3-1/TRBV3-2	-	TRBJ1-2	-	TGTGCCAGCAGCCAAGACGCCGGTAGCTATGGCTACACCTTC	CASSQDAGSYGYTF
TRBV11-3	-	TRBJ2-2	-	TGTGCCAGCAGCCGAATTGGGGCGGGGAACACCGGGGAGCTGTTTTTT	CASSRIGAGNTGELFF
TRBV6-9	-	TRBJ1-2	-	TGTGCCAGCAGTTCAGGGCGCTCTATCTATGGCTACACCTTC	CASSSGRSIYGYTF
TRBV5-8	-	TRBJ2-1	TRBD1	TGTGCCAGCAGCTTGAGGGACAGGGGGCAGGATGAGCAGTTCTTC	CASSLRDRGQDEQFF
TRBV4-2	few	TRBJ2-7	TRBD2	TGTGCCAGCAGCCAAGCTAGCGGCACCTACGAGCAGTACTTC	CASSQASGTYEQYF
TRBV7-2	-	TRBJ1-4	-	TGTGCCAGCAGCTCCCGAGGAGGGGCGTCTAATGAAAAACTGTTTTTT	CASSSRGGASNEKLFF
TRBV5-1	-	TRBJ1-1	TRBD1	TGCGCCAGCAGCTTCCGGACAGGGGCTGAAGCTTTCTTT	CASSFRTGAEAFF
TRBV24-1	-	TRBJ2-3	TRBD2	TGTGCCACACTTCAGCGGGGCGAAGGGTCAGATACGCAGTATTTT	CATLQRGEGSDTQYF
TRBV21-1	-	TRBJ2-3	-	TGTGCCAGCAGCTGGGCCCCCGGTCAAAGCACAGATACGCAGTATTTT	CASSWAPGQSTDTQYF